The clone carrying this T cell receptor beta chain was observed a few times. Its antigen is as yet unknown. The sample originates from a study of CD8 T cells in Susac syndrome. Study-wide results and limits: Acknowledgment was made by the study that its TCR sequencing and HLA analysis involved a relatively small number of individuals.

The CDR3 length is 14 residues. V dropped 2 bases and J dropped 2 bases, with 10 bases sitting between them. Germline assignment: CDR1 MNHEY and CDR2 SMNVEV (reference sequence). It was with random hexamers that about 0.45 to 1 ug RNA was reverse transcribed. Amplification of TCR beta CDR3 used immunoSEQ multiplex PCR across 54 Vbeta and 13 Jbeta. TCRdb processed the immunoSEQ multiplex PCR reads anew with MiXCR; each CDR3 protein has one entry. The table has about 300,000 distinct CDR3 sequences, approximately 85% seen once. CD8+ and CD4+ T cells taken from blood had their TCR beta sequenced. TEMRA cells were FACS-enriched, unlike CD8+ and CD4+ T cells, which were negatively isolated.

Source material: CD8+ T cells from PBMCs. The J gene is TRBJ2-7, the V gene TRBV27; weak D call: TRBD2 (5 bases). This TCR came from a human donor with multiple sclerosis. The CDR3 DNA reads TGTGCCAGCAGTTTACCGGGAAAGACCTACGAGCAGTACTTC. Translating it yields CASSLPGKTYEQYF.